Below, 23 T cell receptor beta chains from the same sample are listed, as sequenced in a study of blood T cells in healthy people across ages. A second PCR, run for roughly 7 to 11 cycles, used a sample-barcoded 5' primer plus a J-beta primer mix. TCRdb re-derived calls from the 5' RACE reads in MiXCR, one entry per CDR3 protein. The sample yields about a million distinct CDR3 sequences, roughly half seen once. The source material was blood. The receptors originated from a woman aged 60-70 years in good health.

This clonotype was detected only a few times. The chain combines TRBV3-1 with TRBJ2-1; 10 bases are shared with TRBD2. CDR3 length equals 15 residues. The junction had 5 bases not matched to a gene; V was cut back by 6 bases and J by 3 bases. Germline-derived CDR1 and CDR2 are LGHDT and YNNKEL (reference sequence). The chain's CDR3 is CASSHRTSGYNEQFF. In DNA, the CDR3 is TGTGCCAGCAGTCACAGGACTAGCGGCTACAATGAGCAGTTCTTC.

The rearrangement uses TRBV12-3 or TRBV12-4 and TRBJ2-7, with 9 bases aligning to TRBD1. The CDR3 totals 15 residues. After removal of 3 bases from V and 6 bases from J, the junction contained 9 bases not matched to a gene. The CDR3 coding sequence is TGTGCCAGCAGTTTTTCGGGACAGGGAACCTTCGAGCAGTACTTC. This translates into CASSFSGQGTFEQYF.

The V gene is TRBV29-1, the J gene TRBJ1-1; D possibly corresponds to TRBD1 (6 bases). CDR1 SQVTM and CDR2 ANQGSEA come from the germline V gene. This CDR3 is built from 14 residues. The germline V and J ends were trimmed by 7 bases and 4 bases, with 19 bases remaining between them. For the CDR3, the DNA is TGCAGCGCCGAGGAAGGGGGTTTAGGCACTGAAGCTTTCTTT. It codes for CSAEEGGLGTEAFF.

The rearrangement links TRBV11-2 to TRBJ1-1; the match to TRBD1 covers 8 bases. Germline V CDR1 and CDR2: SGHAT, FQNNGV. CDR3 length: 14 residues. J gave up 4 bases and V 4 bases, and 5 bases lay outside the gene matches. The CDR3: CASSSTGGITEAFF. The CDR3 bases are TGTGCCAGCAGCTCTACAGGGGGAATCACTGAAGCTTTCTTT.

This clonotype occurred a few times. This chain joins TRBV29-1 and TRBJ2-3; D gene ambiguous. Germline values: CDR1 SQVTM, CDR2 ANQGSEA. The CDR3 loop spans 10 amino acids. The CDR3 reads CIATTDTQYF. The CDR3 DNA sequence: TGCATCGCCACCACAGATACGCAGTATTTT.

The V and J genes are TRBV12-3 or TRBV12-4 and TRBJ2-5; the D call may be TRBD1 or TRBD2 (6 bases each). The ends were cut back, 8 bases at V and 5 bases at J, with 18 bases in the middle. The CDR3 runs to 14 residues. The CDR3 loop reads CASRPGGRGETQYF. The CDR3 bases are TGTGCCAGCCGTCCCGGGGGCCGGGGGGAGACCCAGTACTTC.

This sequence joins TRBV6-2 or TRBV6-3 and TRBJ2-3, with D unresolved. The CDR3 consists of 16 residues. Trimming cost V 2 bases and J 0 bases, with 12 bases left between them. CDR1 MNHEY and CDR2 SVGEGT come from the germline V gene. CDR3 protein: CASSYGLRRSTDTQYF. CDR3 nucleotide sequence: TGTGCCAGCAGTTACGGGCTGAGACGGAGCACAGATACGCAGTATTTT.

This clonotype has just a few counts. V usage is TRBV6-5 and J usage is TRBJ2-7; possibly TRBD1 for D (5 bases). V was cut by 5 bases and J by 5 bases, with 16 bases left in between. Germline CDR1 and CDR2: MNHEY and SVGAGI. This CDR3 has 14 residues. CDR3 loop: CASSTNLGADEQYF. In DNA form, the CDR3 reads TGTGCCAGCAGTACAAACCTAGGGGCCGACGAGCAGTACTTC.

The CDR3 bases are TGCAGTGCACAAACAGGGGGCAAGTATAGCAATCAGCCCCAGCATTTT. This sequence encodes CSAQTGGKYSNQPQHF. The V call is TRBV20-1, the J call TRBJ1-5, with 9 bases fitting TRBD1. CDR1 and CDR2 from the germline V gene are DFQATT and SNEGSKA (reference sequence). After removal of 6 bases from V and 0 bases from J, the junction contained 9 bases not matched to a gene. This CDR3 spans 16 amino acids.

V gene TRBV6-6 combines with J gene TRBJ2-5; D is possibly TRBD2 (6 bases). Per germline, CDR1 MNHNY and CDR2 SVGAGI (reference sequence). The CDR3 totals 12 residues. Trimming stripped 2 bases from V and 11 bases from J, with 12 bases between. The CDR3 here is CASSYGRDTQYF. CDR3 sequence (DNA): TGTGCCAGCAGTTACGGGCGGGATACGCAGTACTTC.

In this sample, this clonotype turned up a few times. The chain recombines TRBV7-3 with TRBJ2-1, with 8 bases aligning to TRBD2. This CDR3 has 11 amino acids. With 5 bases clipped from V and 13 bases from J, the junction kept 4 bases outside the gene matches. From germline, CDR1 is SGHTA and CDR2 FQGTGA. The CDR3 DNA reads as TGTGCCAGCAGCCAAGCGGGAGTACAGTTCTTC. It is translated as CASSQAGVQFF.

The gene calls are TRBV25-1 and TRBJ1-4, with D possibly being TRBD1 (5 bases). This CDR3 is 15 amino acids long. Germline CDR1 is MGHDK and CDR2 is SYGVNS. The ends were cut back, 5 bases at V and 7 bases at J, with 17 bases in the middle. The CDR3 DNA is TGTGCCAGCAGTTTCCCGGGGGGAGCGATTGAAAAACTGTTTTTT. Protein: CASSFPGGAIEKLFF.

The CDR3, as DNA: TGCGCCAGCAGCCAAGGGGTGCGGACAGGGGACCTGAATGGCTACACCTTC. This encodes CASSQGVRTGDLNGYTF. The gene calls are TRBV4-3 and TRBJ1-2; 9 bases match TRBD1. The V gene end was trimmed by 1 base and the J gene end by 6 bases; junction bases not matched to a gene: 12. Germline values: CDR1 LGHNA, CDR2 YSLEER. The CDR3 sequence is 17 residues long.

The V call is TRBV6-6, the J call TRBJ2-5; possible D gene TRBD1, 6 bases. Trimming pared 6 bases from V and 4 bases from J, leaving 15 bases between. The CDR3 totals 14 residues. Germline CDR1 and CDR2: MNHNY and SVGAGI (reference sequence). CDR3 bases: TGTGCCAGCAGAAACAGGGTGTGGGGAGAGACCCAGTACTTC. It encodes CASRNRVWGETQYF.

The sample holds one count of this clonotype. The genes are TRBV20-1 and TRBJ2-7, with D possibly TRBD2 on 6 matching bases. The tail of the sequence fits TRBJ2-5 better, so the J call may be wrong. Germline CDR1 DFQATT, CDR2 SNEGSKA (reference sequence). The length of the CDR3 is 16 residues. CDR3 sequence: CSASGPAGRVMETQYF. CDR3 DNA: TGCAGTGCTAGTGGTCCCGCGGGAAGGGTGATGGAGACCCAGTACTTC.

The chain carries TRBV20-1 and TRBJ2-5, with D possibly matching TRBD2 (5 bases). The better agreement between TRBJ2-1 and the DNA end casts doubt on the J call. Germline V lookup: CDR1 DFQATT, CDR2 SNEGSKA (reference sequence). The CDR3 runs 17 residues. The CDR3, as DNA: TGCAGTGCCACTAGGACCCGTAGCCGTAATGACCAAGAGACCCAGTTCTTC. It specifies CSATRTRSRNDQETQFF.

This clonotype was found many times. The rearrangement links TRBV15 to TRBJ2-7, with 10 bases identical to TRBD1. The CDR3 has 13 amino acids. V dropped 5 bases and J dropped 4; count of bases not matched to a gene: 2. Germline assignment: CDR1 LNHNV and CDR2 YYDKDF (reference sequence). The CDR3 DNA follows: TGTGCCACCAGCCGGGACAGGGGTTACGAGCAGTACTTC. Protein sequence: CATSRDRGYEQYF.

The V gene is TRBV5-1, the J gene TRBJ2-5; TRBD1 aligns across 7 bases. The V gene's germline CDR1 is SGHRS and CDR2 YFSETQ. CDR3 length: 15 amino acids. V gave up 0 bases and J gave up 3 bases; unmatched junction bases: 5. The CDR3 spells CASSLAYRGEETQYF. The DNA of the CDR3 is TGCGCCAGCAGCTTGGCCTACAGGGGAGAAGAGACCCAGTACTTC.

The chain recombines TRBV7-2 with TRBJ1-6; D is ambiguous. Trimming left V 2 bases short and J 4 bases short, with 9 bases between. The CDR3 runs to 15 residues. CDR1 SGHTA and CDR2 FQGNSA come from the germline V gene. The CDR3 DNA is TGTGCCAGCAGCTTAACGGGCGGTTATAATTCACCCCTCCACTTT. Encoded protein: CASSLTGGYNSPLHF.

The V gene is TRBV29-1, the J gene TRBJ1-6; TRBD1 might be the D (6 bases). The V gene lost 4 bases and the J gene lost 6 bases, with 10 bases spanning the gap. The V gene's germline CDR1 is SQVTM and CDR2 ANQGSEA. CDR3 length equals 13 residues. CDR3 region: CSVAWDTNSPLHF. The CDR3 DNA sequence: TGCAGCGTTGCTTGGGACACTAATTCACCCCTCCACTTT.

V is TRBV3-1 and J is TRBJ2-4, with 9 bases lining up with TRBD2. V shed 3 bases, J shed 7 bases, and the junction held 4 bases outside the gene matches. From germline, CDR1 is LGHDT and CDR2 YNNKEL (reference sequence). The CDR3 spans 14 residues. CDR3 residues: CASSQGTSTNIQYF. DNA of the CDR3: TGTGCCAGCAGCCAGGGGACTAGCACGAACATTCAGTACTTC.

J is TRBJ2-3 and V is TRBV4-3; D perhaps matches TRBD1 (5 bases). V lost 0 bases and J 1 base, leaving 11 bases between the germline ends. Per germline, CDR1 LGHNA and CDR2 YSLEER. The CDR3 extends over 16 amino acids. The CDR3 protein is CASSQDVGPGTDTQYF. The DNA of the CDR3 is TGCGCCAGCAGCCAAGATGTGGGGCCGGGCACAGATACGCAGTATTTT.

V usage is TRBV28 and J usage is TRBJ2-7; 14 bases match TRBD2. Germline CDR1 is MDHEN and CDR2 is SYDVKM. J was trimmed by 9 bases and V by 1 base; bases with no gene match: 11. This CDR3 region has 17 residues. CDR3 sequence (DNA): TGTGCCAGCAGTTTATTAGGGACTAGCGGGAGAGCACGCGTGCAGTACTTC. As protein: CASSLLGTSGRARVQYF.